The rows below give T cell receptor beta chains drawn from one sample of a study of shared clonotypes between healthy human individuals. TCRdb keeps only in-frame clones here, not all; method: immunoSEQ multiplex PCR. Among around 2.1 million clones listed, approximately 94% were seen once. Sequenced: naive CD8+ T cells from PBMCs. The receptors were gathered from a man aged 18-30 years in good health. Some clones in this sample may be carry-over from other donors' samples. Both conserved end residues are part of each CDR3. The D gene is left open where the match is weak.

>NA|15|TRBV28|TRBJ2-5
TGTGCCAGCAGTTCGCAAATGACAGGTCAAGAGACCCAGTACTTC
CASSSQMTGQETQYF
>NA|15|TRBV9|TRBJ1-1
TGTGCCAGCAGCGGGTGGGGGGCCCTGAACACTGAAGCTTTCTTT
CASSGWGALNTEAFF
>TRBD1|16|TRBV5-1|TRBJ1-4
TGCGCCAGCAGCCAAACCAGGGGGGGTTTTTCTGAAAAACTGTTTTTT
CASSQTRGGFSEKLFF
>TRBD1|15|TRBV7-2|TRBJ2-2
TGTGCCAGCAGGGACAGGGTAACAGTCATCGGGGAGCTGTTTTTT
CASRDRVTVIGELFF
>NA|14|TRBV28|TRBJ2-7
TGTGCCAGCAGTTTTCGGGAGTTTCGGTACGAGCAGTACTTC
CASSFREFRYEQYF
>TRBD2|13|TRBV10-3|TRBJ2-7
TGTGCCGCTGGACTAGCGGACGCCTACGAGCAGTACTTC
CAAGLADAYEQYF
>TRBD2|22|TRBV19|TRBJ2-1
TGTGCCAGTAGTATTCCTCCCCCGGGACTAGCGGGAGAAGATGGCTTATACAATGAGCAGTTCTTC
CASSIPPPGLAGEDGLYNEQFF
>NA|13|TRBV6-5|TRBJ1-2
TGTGCCAGCAGATCCCCGGAGAACTATGGCTACACCTTC
CASRSPENYGYTF
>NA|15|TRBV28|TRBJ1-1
TGTGCCAGCAGTTTGGTCCCCTCGGCATCGACTGAAGCTTTCTTT
CASSLVPSASTEAFF
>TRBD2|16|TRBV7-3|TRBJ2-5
TGTGCCAGCAGCTTTCGAGCGGGGGCCTCCGGGGAGACCCAGTACTTC
CASSFRAGASGETQYF
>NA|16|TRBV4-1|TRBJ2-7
TGCGCCAGCAGCCAAGGTCCAGGGCCCAGCTCCTACGAGCAGTACTTC
CASSQGPGPSSYEQYF
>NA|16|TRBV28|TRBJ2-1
TGTGCCAGCAGTTCCCCCCACTTGCGGGAAGTAAGTGAGCAGTTCTTC
CASSSPHLREVSEQFF
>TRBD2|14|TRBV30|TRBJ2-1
TGTGCCTGGAGTGTAACTAGCGGGAGTCCTGAGCAGTTCTTC
CAWSVTSGSPEQFF
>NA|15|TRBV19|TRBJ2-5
TGTGCCAGTAGCCCCTCCGAGGGGCTACAAGAGACCCAGTACTTC
CASSPSEGLQETQYF
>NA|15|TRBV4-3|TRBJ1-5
TGCGCCAGCAGCCAAGATAGGAACTCATATCAGCCCCAGCATTTT
CASSQDRNSYQPQHF
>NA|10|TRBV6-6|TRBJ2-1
TGTGCCAGCAGCTTATACGAGCAGTTCTTC
CASSLYEQFF